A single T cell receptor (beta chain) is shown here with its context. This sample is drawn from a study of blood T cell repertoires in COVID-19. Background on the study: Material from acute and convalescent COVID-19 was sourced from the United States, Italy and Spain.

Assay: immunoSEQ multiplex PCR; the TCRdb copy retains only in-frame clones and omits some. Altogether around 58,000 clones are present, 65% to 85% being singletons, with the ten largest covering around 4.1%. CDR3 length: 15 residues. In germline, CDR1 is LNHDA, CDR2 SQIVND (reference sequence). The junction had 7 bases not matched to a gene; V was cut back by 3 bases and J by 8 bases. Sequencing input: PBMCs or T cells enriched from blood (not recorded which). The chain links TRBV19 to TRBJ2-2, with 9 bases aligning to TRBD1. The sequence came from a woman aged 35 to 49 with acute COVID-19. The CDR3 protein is CASSITGGAQGELFF. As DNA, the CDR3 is TGTGCCAGTAGTATTACAGGGGGCGCGCAGGGGGAGCTGTTTTTT.